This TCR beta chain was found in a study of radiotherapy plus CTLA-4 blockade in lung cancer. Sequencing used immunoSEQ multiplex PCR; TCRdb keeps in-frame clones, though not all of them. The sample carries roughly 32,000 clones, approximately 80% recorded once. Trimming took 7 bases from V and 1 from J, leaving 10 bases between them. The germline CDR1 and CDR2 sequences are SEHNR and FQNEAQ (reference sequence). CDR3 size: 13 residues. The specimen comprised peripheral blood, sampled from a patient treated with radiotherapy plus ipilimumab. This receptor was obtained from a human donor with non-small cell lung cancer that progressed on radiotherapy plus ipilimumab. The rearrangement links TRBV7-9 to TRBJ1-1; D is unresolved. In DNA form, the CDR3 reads TGTGCCAGCATCGCGGCAGCGAACACTGAAGCTTTCTTT. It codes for CASIAAANTEAFF. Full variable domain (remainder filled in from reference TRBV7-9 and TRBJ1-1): DTGVSQNPRHKITKRGQNVTFRCDPISEHNRLYWYRQTLGQGPEFLTYFQNEAQLEKSRLLSDRFSAERPKGSFSTLEIQRTEQGDSAMYLCASIAAANTEAFFGQGTRLTVV.